Detailed here is one TCR beta chain. Its antigen is as yet unknown. The sample comes from a study of a mutant IDH1 vaccine in newly diagnosed glioma. Looking at the study overall: Most had both radiotherapy and temozolomide beforehand; others had only one.

The repertoire was sequenced with immunoSEQ multiplex PCR; TCRdb's copy has only in-frame clones and lacks some. The data hold fewer than 35,000 clones, with around 73% observed a single time. As to time point: week 35, safety follow-up. The investigators gave 300 ug of mutant IDH1 20-mer peptide in each vaccine dose, together with topical imiquimod. New IDH1-mutant, ATRX-lost WHO grade 3 or 4 astrocytomas occurred in donors. Germline V gene sequence: CDR1 LNHDA, CDR2 SQIVND (reference sequence). This CDR3 comprises 16 residues. The V and J ends lost 2 bases and 3 bases respectively, with 13 bases between them.

This chain connects TRBV19 to TRBJ2-2; D remains ambiguous. This sample comprised PBMCs, obtained from a glioma patient whose treatment included an IDH1 peptide vaccine. The clonotype originates from a woman aged 40 to 50 with glioma. The CDR3 loop reads CASSIKASGYTGELFF. The CDR3, as DNA: TGTGCCAGTAGTATAAAGGCCAGTGGGTACACCGGGGAGCTGTTTTTT. Full variable domain (missing parts from reference TRBV19 and TRBJ2-2): DGGITQSPKYLFRKEGQNVTLSCEQNLNHDAMYWYRQDPGQGLRLIYYSQIVNDFQKGDIAEGYSVSREKKESFPLTVTSAQKNPTAFYLCASSIKASGYTGELFFGEGSRLTVL.